This TCR beta chain derives from a study of OX40 agonist ivuxolimab in advanced cancers. Study-wide context: Three patients responded partially, comprising one with hepatocellular carcinoma and two with cutaneous melanoma. Study findings and constraints: Clonal expansion from baseline to week 6 occurred in both CD4+ and CD8+ T cells.

Sequencing used immunoSEQ multiplex PCR; TCRdb keeps in-frame clones, though not all of them. This sample carries about 80,000 clones, approximately 90% of them seen once, and the ten largest clones take 8.5% to 9%. Between the trimmed V and J ends, which lost 4 bases and 3 bases, there was a span of 9 bases. The CDR3 extends over 13 amino acids. Germline lookup yields CDR1 SGHDN and CDR2 FVKESK. Concerning this clone: What it binds is unknown.

Baseline was the first blood sampling point, followed by cycle 4 day 1 and cycle 7 day 1. This clonotype was obtained from an adult with an advanced solid tumor such as melanoma, head and neck, liver or kidney cancer. J is TRBJ2-5 and V is TRBV14; D not resolved. The material sequenced was CD4+ or CD8+ T cells sorted from blood, taken in a trial of the OX40 agonist ivuxolimab. CDR3 DNA sequence: TGTGCCAGCAGCCGTTCCCGGAAAGAGACCCAGTACTTC. This encodes CASSRSRKETQYF. Using reference TRBV14 and TRBJ2-5 for the parts outside the CDR3, the full variable domain is EAGVTQFPSHSVIEKGQTVTLRCDPISGHDNLYWYRRVMGKEIKFLLHFVKESKQDESGMPNNRFLAERTGGTYSTLKVQPAELEDSGVYFCASSRSRKETQYFGPGTRLLVL.